These 5 T cell receptor beta chains were all obtained from the same sample, sequenced in a study of shared clonotypes between healthy human individuals. TCRdb keeps only in-frame clones here, not all; method: immunoSEQ multiplex PCR. Of roughly 2,000,000 clones in the sample, over 85% are singletons; the top ten hold around 1.7%. The naive CD8 population came from CD45RO-negative cells selected for CCR7, without terminally differentiated effector memory CD45RA+ cells. Sequencing input: naive CD8+ T cells from PBMCs. These TCRs come from a man between 18 and 29 years old in good health. Some clones in this sample may be carry-over from other donors' samples.

The chain has TRBV9 and TRBJ2-1; possibly TRBD2 for D (6 bases). Trimming took off 3 bases at V and 0 bases at J, with 13 bases between the two ends. The V gene's germline CDR1 is SGDLS and CDR2 YYNGEE. The length of the CDR3 is 16 residues. This CDR3 reads CASSGGTPSSYNEQFF. The CDR3 DNA is TGTGCCAGCAGCGGCGGGACTCCAAGCTCCTACAATGAGCAGTTCTTC.

The chain combines TRBV28 with TRBJ2-3, with a tentative D call TRBD2 (6 bases). Germline V lookup: CDR1 MDHEN, CDR2 SYDVKM. The germline V and J ends were trimmed by 3 bases and 4 bases, with 14 bases remaining between them. This CDR3 region has 15 residues. The CDR3 DNA follows: TGTGCCAGCAGTTTTGTGTCGGGAGACGCAGATACGCAGTATTTT. Translating it yields CASSFVSGDADTQYF. Filled out from reference TRBV28 and TRBJ2-3, the complete variable domain reads DVKVTQSSRYLVKRTGEKVFLECVQDMDHENMFWYRQDPGLGLRLIYFSYDVKMKEKGDIPEGYSVSREKKERFSLILESASTNQTSMYLCASSFVSGDADTQYFGPGTRLTVL.

The chain combines TRBV11-1 with TRBJ1-1; weak D call: TRBD1 (6 bases). The length of the CDR3 is 15 residues. Trimming cost V 4 bases and J 4 bases, with 16 bases left between them. CDR1 is SGHAT and CDR2 is FQDESV in the germline V gene (reference sequence). In DNA, the CDR3 is TGTGCCAGCAGCTACGTGTATGTAGGGGGCACTGAAGCTTTCTTT. Its translation is CASSYVYVGGTEAFF.

The V and J genes are TRBV19 and TRBJ1-1, with a possible D match to TRBD1 (6 bases). The CDR3 is 16 residues long. The germline V gene encodes CDR1 LNHDA and CDR2 SQIVND (reference sequence). V lost 7 bases and J lost 2, with 20 bases in between. For the CDR3, the DNA is TGTGCCAGTAATCGGGGGCGCGAGAATGTTAACACTGAAGCTTTCTTT. As protein: CASNRGRENVNTEAFF.

The rearrangement uses TRBV11-2 and TRBJ1-4; D remains unclear. This CDR3 spans 18 amino acids. The V gene's germline CDR1 is SGHAT and CDR2 FQNNGV. The V end was cut by 5 bases, the J end by 7 bases, with 26 bases between. CDR3: CASSPRVRLSHSGEKLFF. DNA for the CDR3: TGTGCCAGCAGCCCGAGGGTTAGGCTTTCCCACTCCGGTGAAAAACTGTTTTTT.